One and the same sample provided the 5 T cell receptor beta chains below, sequenced in a study of T-cell reconstitution after alpha-beta-depleted transplantation in children. A TCRbeta library incorporating unique molecular identifiers was prepared. TCRdb independently ran MiXCR on the PCR reads; one entry per CDR3 protein. In the table there are 600,000 to 700,000 distinct CDR3 sequences, around 13% of which are singletons. Sequences were derived from PBMCs, sampled before TCRalphabeta/CD19-depleted stem cell transplant. The source is a girl aged 2 to 10 with congenital amegakaryocytic thrombocytopenia, due to receive a stem cell transplant.

This clonotype occurred a few times. The chain combines TRBV7-2 with TRBJ2-3; 9 bases are a match to TRBD2. Trimming took 3 bases from V and 7 from J; bases not matched to a gene: 11. Germline CDR1 and CDR2: SGHTA and FQGNSA. This CDR3 is 16 amino acids long. CDR3 loop: CASSFGLATAGNTQYF. The CDR3 nucleotides read TGTGCCAGCAGCTTTGGACTAGCGACGGCCGGGAATACGCAGTATTTT.

V is TRBV29-1 and J is TRBJ2-7, with 13 bases fitting TRBD2. CDR1 is SQVTM and CDR2 is ANQGSEA in the germline V gene. Losses at the gene ends were 7 bases for V and 2 bases for J; bases not matched to a gene: 14. The CDR3 consists of 17 residues. This CDR3 is CSAQKRTGTSGTYEQYF. DNA of the CDR3: TGCAGCGCACAGAAAAGGACAGGGACTAGCGGGACCTACGAGCAGTACTTC.

This clonotype has a handful of counts. The chain recombines TRBV7-6 with TRBJ2-1; no clear D. V dropped 0 bases and J dropped 5 bases, with 11 bases sitting between them. The CDR3 consists of 15 residues. Germline V CDR1 and CDR2: SGHVS, FNYEAQ. For the CDR3, the DNA is TGTGCCAGCAGCTTAGCGGGGTCCAGAGACAATGAGCAGTTCTTC. Amino acid sequence: CASSLAGSRDNEQFF.

This clonotype has ten or more counts. V usage is TRBV29-1 and J usage is TRBJ1-4, with no clear D. V gave up 1 base and J gave up 7 bases, with 16 bases separating them. The CDR3 is 15 amino acids. Germline loops: CDR1 SQVTM, CDR2 ANQGSEA. The chain's CDR3 is CSVEVSGTVSEKLFF. The CDR3 DNA is TGCAGCGTTGAAGTTTCGGGAACAGTGTCTGAAAAACTGTTTTTT.

This clonotype was seen repeatedly, ten times or more. V is TRBV29-1 and J is TRBJ1-3; D is uncertain. Germline V CDR1 and CDR2: SQVTM, ANQGSEA. The germline V and J ends were trimmed by 7 bases and 0 bases, with 13 bases remaining between them. The CDR3 consists of 14 residues. CDR3 DNA sequence: TGCAGCGCCGCCTACATAAGCTCTGGAAACACCATATATTTT. Its protein product is CSAAYISSGNTIYF.